Detailed here is one T cell receptor (beta chain). V lost 2 bases and J 8 bases, leaving 23 bases between the germline ends. CDR1 SGDLS and CDR2 YYNGEE come from the germline V gene. The CDR3 length is 17 residues. This sample was taken from a study of blood T cell repertoires in COVID-19. In the study overall: Samples taken during acute and convalescent COVID-19 were collected in the United States, Italy and Spain.

In the original analysis: Reference gene primer amplification in the assay estimated nucleated cell counts. Sequencing was performed with immunoSEQ multiplex PCR; in TCRdb, only in-frame clones are kept and a portion is missing. That table is the source of V, J and clone size, and D and trimming were worked out from the DNA. Among a few hundred thousand clones listed, around 91% were seen once. The sequenced sample consisted of PBMCs or T cells enriched from blood (not recorded which). The TCR comes from a man between 18 and 29 years old who had recovered from COVID-19. J is TRBJ2-1 and V is TRBV9; a weak D match, TRBD1 (6 bases). Written as DNA, the CDR3 is TGTGCCAGCAGCGTCGACTTACAGGGACACATCCCATATGAGCAGTTCTTC. This sequence encodes CASSVDLQGHIPYEQFF.